The T cell receptor beta chain described here comes from a study of T cell responses to AZD1222 COVID-19 vaccine. Study-wide context: Researchers grouped second doses given at about 4 or about 12 weeks into one pool. Study results and caveats: Just six AZD1222 recipients tested seropositive at baseline. Following two doses of AZD1222, Spike-specific TCR breadth and depth rose. Donors in the cohort were predominantly white British and more often female, and clonal diversity was possibly underestimated.

Generated by immunoSEQ multiplex PCR, the TCRdb table keeps only in-frame clones and is missing some. The data contain around 140,000 clones, 90% of them singletons. Comment on this clone: Its antigen is unknown.

From germline, CDR1 is MNHEY and CDR2 SVGAGI. V shed 4 bases and J shed 5 bases, with 13 bases lying between them. The CDR3 runs 14 residues. The sequence was obtained from an adult in good health. The chain combines TRBV6-5 with TRBJ2-3; D ambiguous. This material consisted of peripheral blood, taken on day 0 of AZD1222 vaccination. CDR3 region: CASSFSSTLDTQYF. The CDR3 DNA sequence: TGTGCCAGCAGTTTTAGCTCGACTTTAGATACGCAGTATTTT.